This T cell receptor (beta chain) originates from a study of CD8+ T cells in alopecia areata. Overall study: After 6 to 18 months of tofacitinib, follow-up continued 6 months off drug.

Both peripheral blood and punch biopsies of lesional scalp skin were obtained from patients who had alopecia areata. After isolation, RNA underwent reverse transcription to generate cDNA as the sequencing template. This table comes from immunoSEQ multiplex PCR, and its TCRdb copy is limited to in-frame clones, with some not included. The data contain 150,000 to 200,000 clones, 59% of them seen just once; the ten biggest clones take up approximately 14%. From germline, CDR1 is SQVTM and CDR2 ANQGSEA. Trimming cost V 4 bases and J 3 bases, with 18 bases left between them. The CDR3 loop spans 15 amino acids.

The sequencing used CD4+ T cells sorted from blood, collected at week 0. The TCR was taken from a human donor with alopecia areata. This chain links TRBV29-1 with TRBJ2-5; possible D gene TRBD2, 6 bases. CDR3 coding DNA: TGCAGCGTTGCAACCGGGGGAGCGAGGAAAGAGACCCAGTACTTC. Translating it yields CSVATGGARKETQYF.